The present TCR beta chain was sequenced within a study of shared clonotypes between healthy human individuals. The V gene end was trimmed by 5 bases and the J gene end by 2 bases; junction bases not matched to a gene: 6. CDR3 length: 15 amino acids. The germline V gene encodes CDR1 ENHRY and CDR2 SYGVKD. Sequenced by immunoSEQ multiplex PCR; TCRdb stores in-frame clones only, minus some. The repertoire holds under 600,000 clones, with roughly 79% as singletons. The receptor comes from a woman aged 40 to 50 in good health. Some clones in this sample may be carry-over from other donors' samples. Sequencing was performed on PBMCs. The rearrangement uses TRBV10-3 and TRBJ1-3; 7 bases map to TRBD1. This chain's CDR3 is CAISPHRGAGNTIYF. DNA of the CDR3: TGTGCCATCAGTCCACACAGGGGTGCTGGAAACACCATATATTTT.